This T cell receptor beta chain was captured in a study of regulatory T cells in long-lasting Graves disease. About the research overall: Graves' patients who were just diagnosed had used antithyroid drugs for under 3 months.

Germline assignment: CDR1 MDHEN and CDR2 SYDVKM. The CDR3 length is 16 residues. Deletions cut 5 bases from V and 5 bases from J, with 22 bases between. Time point defined: newly diagnosed GD, antithyroid drugs for less than 3 months. RNA from PBMCs was the source of the TCR library. In this cohort, patients came from an endocrinology department located in Xi'an, China. This clonotype was recorded at least ten times. Antigen specificity is unknown. Findings and limits, study-wide: Under persistent disease, TRBV28, TRBJ1-2 and TRBJ2-5 were used preferentially.

Libraries of TCR beta came from iRepertoire HTBI primers plus Arm-PCR of CDR3 regions. TCRdb itself ran the multiplex PCR reads through MiXCR, one entry per CDR3 protein. This sample carries approximately 360,000 distinct CDR3 sequences, about 10% of them seen once, and the ten largest clones take under 20%. This sample also belongs to another study, concerning T cells in Graves' hyperthyroidism and ophthalmopathy. Per that paper: Ophthalmopathy prediction by the model preceded onset by a median about 6.8 months.

The chain couples TRBV28 to TRBJ2-7; D may be TRBD1 (5 bases). Here the sequenced sample was peripheral blood mononuclear cells (PBMCs), taken at new diagnosis, from a patient treated with antithyroid drugs. The TCR originated in a woman between 18 and 29 years old with Graves disease. DNA of the CDR3: TGTGCCAGCAGTATATCGACAGATGGGGTTAGGGACGAGCAGTACTTC. This translates into CASSISTDGVRDEQYF.